A selection of T cell receptor beta chains follows, all from one sample in a study of blood T cell repertoires in COVID-19. Produced via immunoSEQ multiplex PCR; TCRdb's table is partial and in-frame only. The table has more than 300,000 clones, nearly 90% seen once; the top ten hold around 5.9%. The sample was PBMCs or T cells enriched from blood (not recorded which). These TCRs come from a woman aged 25 to 39 who had recovered from COVID-19. CDR3s leave out the opening cysteine and the closing phenylalanine or tryptophan.

v_call	cdr3_length	j_call	cdr3_aa
TRBV6-5	13	TRBJ1-2	ASSPPPGASYGYT
TRBV6-6	13	TRBJ2-7	ASRKQGVVPYEQY
TRBV5-5	13	TRBJ1-5	ASSLGGGSSLTQH
TRBV30	12	TRBJ1-2	AWSVGNRLRGYT
TRBV11-2	14	TRBJ2-7	ASSLGTSGSSYEQY
TRBV10-3	13	TRBJ2-3	ATLRDSGGTDTQY
TRBV5-1	13	TRBJ1-4	ASSRQAATNEKLF
TRBV6-5	14	TRBJ2-7	ASSYARDSPSYEQY
TRBV12-3/TRBV12-4	11	TRBJ1-2	ASSWGQTYGYT
TRBV19	10	TRBJ2-6	AFPVGANVLT
TRBV6-2/TRBV6-3	14	TRBJ1-5	ASSSHRAGGNQPQH
TRBV20-1	12	TRBJ1-5	SASLQGRNQPQH
TRBV10-1	12	TRBJ1-1	ASSEAGLNTEAF
TRBV14	17	TRBJ2-5	ASSQTGGLAGGPRETQY
TRBV24-1	12	TRBJ1-2	ATSDPARDYGYT
TRBV30	12	TRBJ1-6	AWGQGLGNSPLH
TRBV2	12	TRBJ2-7	ASSSGADLYEQY
TRBV29-1	12	TRBJ1-1	SVEQGTGRTEAF
TRBV7-9	15	TRBJ2-5	ASSFPASGGALETQY
TRBV24-1	10	TRBJ1-5	ATSDDGRAQH
TRBV30	10	TRBJ1-1	AWSRRGTEAF
TRBV20-1	8	TRBJ2-1	SAWGHEQF
TRBV20-1	9	TRBJ2-7	SVGTSEEQY
TRBV12-3/TRBV12-4	11	TRBJ1-1	ASSATGGGEAF
TRBV19	10	TRBJ1-5	AGGQSNQPQH
TRBV7-8	14	TRBJ1-3	ASSLARPGSGNTIY
TRBV19	10	TRBJ1-1	ASRPGQSEAF
TRBV2	13	TRBJ1-5	ASSGQRGRGQPQH
TRBV28	12	TRBJ1-5	ASSPQGALQPQH
TRBV19	11	TRBJ2-5	ASRLAGSETQY
TRBV14	13	TRBJ1-2	ASSQAGTAIRGYT
TRBV15	13	TRBJ1-2	ATSRETGDLDGYT
TRBV5-1	13	TRBJ1-5	ASSLGPEAFQPQH
TRBV5-1	13	TRBJ2-3	ASSQEVGVTDTQY
TRBV25-1	11	TRBJ1-1	ASSYRASTEAF
TRBV18	14	TRBJ2-1	ASSPSTGSSYNEQF
TRBV24-1	11	TRBJ2-2	ATARRESGELF
TRBV20-1	8	TRBJ1-1	SAGGTEAF
TRBV5-8	13	TRBJ1-5	ASSPEDLRRQPQH
TRBV6-5	11	TRBJ2-7	ASSTYRDGEQY
TRBV27	15	TRBJ2-3	ASSRHTTSGGTDTQY
TRBV29-1	11	TRBJ1-1	SVEGTTNTEAF
TRBV3-1/TRBV3-2	11	TRBJ2-5	ASSQPQPETQY
TRBV27	12	TRBJ2-7	ASSLFSQTYEQY
TRBV21-1	15	TRBJ1-1	ASSNWGDRSWCTEAF
TRBV2	12	TRBJ1-5	ASSEEGGIQPQH
TRBV30	13	TRBJ1-2	AWSPPPGGFYGYT
TRBV7-2	13	TRBJ1-1	ASSLYTGMNTEAF
TRBV29-1	11	TRBJ2-7	SVLEGQGAGQY
TRBV18	11	TRBJ1-4	ASSRGRDEKLF
TRBV7-3	12	TRBJ1-2	ASSLMAENYGYT
TRBV27	11	TRBJ1-1	ASSWGANTEAF
TRBV18	13	TRBJ1-1	ASSPRQGVDTEAF
TRBV10-1	14	TRBJ2-1	ASSASAGGITNEQF